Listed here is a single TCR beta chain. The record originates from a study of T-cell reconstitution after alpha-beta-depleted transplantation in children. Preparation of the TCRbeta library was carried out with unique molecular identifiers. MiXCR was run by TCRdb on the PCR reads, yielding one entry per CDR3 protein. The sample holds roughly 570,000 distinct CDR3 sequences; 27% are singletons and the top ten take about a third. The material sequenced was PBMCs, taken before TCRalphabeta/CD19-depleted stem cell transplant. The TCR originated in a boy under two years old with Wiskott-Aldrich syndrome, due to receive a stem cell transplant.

CDR3 sequence reads: CASSLGTPPETQYF. The CDR3 DNA is TGTGCCAGCAGCTTAGGAACTCCCCCCGAGACCCAGTACTTC. This chain links TRBV7-7 with TRBJ2-5; D not resolved. Germline V gene data show CDR1 as SSHAT and CDR2 as FNYEAQ (reference sequence). This CDR3 contains 14 residues. V lost 1 base and J lost 5, with 11 bases in between.